The sequence of this TCR beta chain was determined in a study of blood T cell repertoires in COVID-19 (dated by TCRdb to 2018 to 2020). Concerning the study at large: Samples from collaborators originated in the United States, Italy and Spain and spanned both the acute and convalescent phases of COVID-19. The prospective study material was composed of cDNA or gDNA derived from T cells, B-cell-depleted T cells, or PBMCs. Subjects who had been exposed to COVID-19, were actively infected with it, or had recovered from it provided the deeply sampled blood TCRbeta repertoires that made up the dataset. The repertoires were released in a freely available public database intended as a resource for research on the immune response to SARS-CoV-2. Samples were obtained from the ongoing ImmuneRACE study (first 160 participants) and from 1,000 to 1,500 subjects provided by 6 global collaborators. Nearly every sample came with metadata listing a de-identified subject ID, COVID-19 status, age in years and sex. HLA class I and class II types, where available, came from metadata supplied by the sample provider rather than from assay-based typing.

Results and caveats for the whole study, not just this receptor: How much clinical and demographic metadata was included differed by source and by participant, and the metadata was provided uncurated.

CDR1 and CDR2 were assigned from the germline V gene as LGHNT and FRNRAP. V drops 4 bases and J drops 6 bases, leaving 4 bases in between. From cysteine to phenylalanine, the CDR3 is 11 amino acids long. Of all the DNA, just the CDR3 is kept, 33 bases in frame from base 1. TCRbeta CDR3 regions were amplified from genomic DNA by means of the immunoSEQ Assay, a bias-controlled multiplex PCR. The authors' analysis ran thus. The number of nucleated cells in each sample was estimated from the amplification of reference gene primers within the assay. To quantify the absolute abundance of each unique TCRbeta CDR3 rearrangement, sequence reads were collapsed and filtered. For each sample, productive Simpson clonality was calculated as the square root of Simpson's diversity index across productive rearrangements. As stored in TCRdb, this immuneACCESS dataset retains in-frame rearrangements with V and J assigned. A fraction of the clones does not appear; measured against another copy, unresolved V genes explain less than half of the discrepancy, and the remainder lacks a known reason. That table gives V, J and clone size, and the DNA gave D and trimming. The sample records 9,000 to 15,000 clones, just over 70% of which are singletons. Jointly, the top ten make up around 6% of the sample.

Regarding this clone: This receptor's antigen is unknown. It has no much larger one-base neighbor in the sample; base qualities were not kept.

At one collaborating source in Seattle, patients were enrolled during active infection and were followed longitudinally through the course of disease. Each collaborating institution followed its own protocols to collect whole blood in K2EDTA tubes. For TCRbeta analysis, collaborator samples were shipped as frozen whole blood, as isolated PBMCs, or as DNA extracted from either sample type. This receptor was obtained from a man aged 55 to 70 with COVID-19, enrolled during active disease. The chain was built from TRBV12-5 and TRBJ1-5; the D gene is not confidently resolved. The sample was peripheral blood. The CDR3: CASGSSQPQHF. The sequenced DNA: TGTGCTAGTGGTTCTTCTCAGCCCCAGCATTTT. The CDR3, completed at both ends by the reference TRBV12-5 and TRBJ1-5 genes, gives the full variable domain DARVTQTPRHKVTEMGQEVTMRCQPILGHNTVFWYRQTMMQGLELLAYFRNRAPLDDSGMPKDRFSAEMPDATLATLKIQPSEPRDSAVYFCASGSSQPQHFGDGTRLSIL.